The clone carrying this TCR beta chain was observed at least ten times. The antigen is undetermined. Each CDR3 protein is one row after TCRdb ran MiXCR on the 5' RACE reads. The sample shows over 500,000 distinct CDR3 sequences, under 25% of them seen only once. The data belong to a study of identical twins. Study results and caveats: Some out-of-frame alpha sequences were shared by twins, and these showed excess low generation probability.

The CDR3 runs to 14 residues. The V gene end was trimmed by 5 bases and the J gene end by 2 bases; junction bases not matched to a gene: 3. This same sample was also taken into another study, of T cells expressing NK-cell markers. From that report: The study drew TCR beta repertoires from sorted CD3+CD56+NKG2C+, CD3+CD56+NKG2C- and CD3+CD56-NKG2C+ T cells. Most of the eight sequenced donors tested HCMV-seropositive; one tested seronegative.

V is TRBV12-3 or TRBV12-4 and J is TRBJ1-3, with TRBD1 identical over 7 bases. The source of this sequence is a woman between 18 and 29 years old in good health. The source material was CD4+ T cells sorted from blood. CDR3 amino acids: CASSLTGAGNTIYF. The CDR3 DNA reads as TGTGCCAGCAGTCTTACAGGGGCTGGAAACACCATATATTTT.